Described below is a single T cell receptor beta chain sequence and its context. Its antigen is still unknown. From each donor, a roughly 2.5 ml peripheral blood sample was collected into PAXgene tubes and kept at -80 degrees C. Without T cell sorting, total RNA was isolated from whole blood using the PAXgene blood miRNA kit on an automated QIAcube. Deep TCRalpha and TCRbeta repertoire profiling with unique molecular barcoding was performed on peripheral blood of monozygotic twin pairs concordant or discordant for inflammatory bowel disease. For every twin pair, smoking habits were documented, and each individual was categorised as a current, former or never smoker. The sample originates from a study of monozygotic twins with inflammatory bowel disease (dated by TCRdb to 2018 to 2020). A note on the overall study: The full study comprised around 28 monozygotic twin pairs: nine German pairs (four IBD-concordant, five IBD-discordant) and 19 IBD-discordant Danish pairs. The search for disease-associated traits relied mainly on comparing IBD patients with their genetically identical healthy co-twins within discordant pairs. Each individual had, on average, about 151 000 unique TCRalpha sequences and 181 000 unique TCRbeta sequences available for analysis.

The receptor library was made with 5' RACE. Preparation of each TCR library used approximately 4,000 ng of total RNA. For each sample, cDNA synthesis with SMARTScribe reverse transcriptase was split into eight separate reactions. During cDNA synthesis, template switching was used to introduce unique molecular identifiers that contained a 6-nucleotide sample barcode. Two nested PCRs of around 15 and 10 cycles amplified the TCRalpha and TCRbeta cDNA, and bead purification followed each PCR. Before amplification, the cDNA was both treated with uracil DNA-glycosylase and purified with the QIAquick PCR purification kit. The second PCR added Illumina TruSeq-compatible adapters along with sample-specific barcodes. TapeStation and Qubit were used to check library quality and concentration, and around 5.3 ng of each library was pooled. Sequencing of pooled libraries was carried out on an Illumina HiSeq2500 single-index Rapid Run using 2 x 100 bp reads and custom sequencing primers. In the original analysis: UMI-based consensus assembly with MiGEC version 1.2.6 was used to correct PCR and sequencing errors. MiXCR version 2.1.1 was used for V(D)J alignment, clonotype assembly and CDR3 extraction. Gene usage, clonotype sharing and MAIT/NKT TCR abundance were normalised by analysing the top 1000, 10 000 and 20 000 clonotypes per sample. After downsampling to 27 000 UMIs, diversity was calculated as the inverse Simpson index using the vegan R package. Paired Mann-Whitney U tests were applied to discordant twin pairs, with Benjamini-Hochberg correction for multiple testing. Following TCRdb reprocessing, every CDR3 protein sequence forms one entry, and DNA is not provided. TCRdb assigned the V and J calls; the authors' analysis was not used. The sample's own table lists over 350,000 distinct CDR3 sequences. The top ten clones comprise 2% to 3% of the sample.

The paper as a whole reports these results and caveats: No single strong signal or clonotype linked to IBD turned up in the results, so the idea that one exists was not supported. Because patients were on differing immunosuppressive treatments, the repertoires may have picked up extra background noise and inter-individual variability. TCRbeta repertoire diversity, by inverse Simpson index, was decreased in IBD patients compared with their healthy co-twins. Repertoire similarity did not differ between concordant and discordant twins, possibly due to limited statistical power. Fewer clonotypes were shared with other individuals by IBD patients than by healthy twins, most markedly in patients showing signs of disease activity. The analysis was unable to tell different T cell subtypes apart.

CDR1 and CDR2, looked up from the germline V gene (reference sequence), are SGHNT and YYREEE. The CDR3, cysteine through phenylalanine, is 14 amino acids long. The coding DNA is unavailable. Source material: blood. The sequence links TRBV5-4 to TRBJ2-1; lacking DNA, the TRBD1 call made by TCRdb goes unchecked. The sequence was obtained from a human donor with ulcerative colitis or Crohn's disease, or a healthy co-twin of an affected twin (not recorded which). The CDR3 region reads CASSPTWGFHEQFF.